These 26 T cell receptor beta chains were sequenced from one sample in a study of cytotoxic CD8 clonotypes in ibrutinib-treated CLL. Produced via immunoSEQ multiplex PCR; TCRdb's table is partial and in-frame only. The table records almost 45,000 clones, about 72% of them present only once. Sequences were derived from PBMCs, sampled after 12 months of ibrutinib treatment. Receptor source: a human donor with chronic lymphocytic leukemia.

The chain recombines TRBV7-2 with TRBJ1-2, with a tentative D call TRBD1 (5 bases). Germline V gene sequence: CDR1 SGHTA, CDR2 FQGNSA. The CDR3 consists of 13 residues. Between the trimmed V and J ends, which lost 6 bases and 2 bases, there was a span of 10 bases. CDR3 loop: CASSPGRNYGYTF. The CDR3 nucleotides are TGTGCCAGCAGTCCGGGACGGAACTATGGCTACACCTTC. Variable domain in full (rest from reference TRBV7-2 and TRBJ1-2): GAGVSQSPSNKVTEKGKDVELRCDPISGHTALYWYRQSLGQGLEFLIYFQGNSAPDKSGLPSDRFSAERTGGSVSTLTIQRTQQEDSAVYLCASSPGRNYGYTFGSGTRLTVV.

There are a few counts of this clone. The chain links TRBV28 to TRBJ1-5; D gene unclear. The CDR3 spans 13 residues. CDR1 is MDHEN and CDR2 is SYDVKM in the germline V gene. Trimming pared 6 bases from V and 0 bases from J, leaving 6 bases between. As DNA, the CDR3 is TGTGCCAGCAGGCAGGTTAGCAATCAGCCCCAGCATTTT. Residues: CASRQVSNQPQHF.

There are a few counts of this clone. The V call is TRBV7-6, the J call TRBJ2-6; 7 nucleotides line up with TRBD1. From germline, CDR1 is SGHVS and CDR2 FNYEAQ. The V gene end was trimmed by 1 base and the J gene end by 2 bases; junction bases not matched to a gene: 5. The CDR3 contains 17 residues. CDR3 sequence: CASSLGDRVTGANVLTF. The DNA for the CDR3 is TGTGCCAGCAGCTTAGGGGACAGAGTGACTGGGGCCAACGTCCTGACTTTC.

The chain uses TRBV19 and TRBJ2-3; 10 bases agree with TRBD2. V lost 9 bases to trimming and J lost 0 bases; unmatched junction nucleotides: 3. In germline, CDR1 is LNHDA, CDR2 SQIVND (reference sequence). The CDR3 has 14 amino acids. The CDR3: CASTTSGSTDTQYF. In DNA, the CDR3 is TGTGCCAGCACGACTAGCGGGAGCACAGATACGCAGTATTTT. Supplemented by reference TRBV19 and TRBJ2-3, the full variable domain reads DGGITQSPKYLFRKEGQNVTLSCEQNLNHDAMYWYRQDPGQGLRLIYYSQIVNDFQKGDIAEGYSVSREKKESFPLTVTSAQKNPTAFYLCASTTSGSTDTQYFGPGTRLTVL.

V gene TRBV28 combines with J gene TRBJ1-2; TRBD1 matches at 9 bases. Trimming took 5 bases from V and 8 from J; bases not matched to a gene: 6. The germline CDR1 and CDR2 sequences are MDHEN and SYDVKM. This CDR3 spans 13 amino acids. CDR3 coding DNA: TGTGCCAGCAGTAGGGACAGGGACGGCGGCTACACCTTC. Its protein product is CASSRDRDGGYTF.

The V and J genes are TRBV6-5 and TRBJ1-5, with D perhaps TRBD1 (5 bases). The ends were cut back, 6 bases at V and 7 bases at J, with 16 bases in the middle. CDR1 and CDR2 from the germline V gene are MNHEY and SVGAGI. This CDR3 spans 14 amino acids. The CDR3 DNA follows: TGTGCCAGCAGCCCTCAGGGATTGGGGCAGCCCCAGCATTTT. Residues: CASSPQGLGQPQHF.

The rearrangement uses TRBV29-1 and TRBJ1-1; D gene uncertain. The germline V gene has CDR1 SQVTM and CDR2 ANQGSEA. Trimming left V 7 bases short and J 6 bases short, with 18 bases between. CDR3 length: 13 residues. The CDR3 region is CSASDPYAAEAFF. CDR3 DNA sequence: TGCAGCGCTTCAGACCCGTATGCCGCTGAAGCTTTCTTT.

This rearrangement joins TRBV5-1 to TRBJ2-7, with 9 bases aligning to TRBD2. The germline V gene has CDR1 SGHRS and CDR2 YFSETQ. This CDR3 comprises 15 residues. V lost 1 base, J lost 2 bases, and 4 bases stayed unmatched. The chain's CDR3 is CASSLQSSGAYEQYF. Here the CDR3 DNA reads TGCGCCAGCAGCTTGCAGTCTAGCGGGGCCTACGAGCAGTACTTC.

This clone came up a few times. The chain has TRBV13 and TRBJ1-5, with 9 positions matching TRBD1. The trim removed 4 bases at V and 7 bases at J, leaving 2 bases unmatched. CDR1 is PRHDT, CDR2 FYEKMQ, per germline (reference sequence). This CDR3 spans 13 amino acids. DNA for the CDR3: TGTGCCAGCAGCTCGGACAGGGGACAGCCCCAGCATTTT. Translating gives CASSSDRGQPQHF.

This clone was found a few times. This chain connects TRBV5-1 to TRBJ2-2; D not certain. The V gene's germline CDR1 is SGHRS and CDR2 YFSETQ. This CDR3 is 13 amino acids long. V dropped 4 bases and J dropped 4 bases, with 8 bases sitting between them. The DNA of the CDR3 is TGCGCCAGCAGCCCTACGCCCACCGGGGAGCTGTTTTTT. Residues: CASSPTPTGELFF. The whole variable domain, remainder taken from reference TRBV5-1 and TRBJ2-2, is KAGVTQTPRYLIKTRGQQVTLSCSPISGHRSVSWYQQTPGQGLQFLFEYFSETQRNKGNFPGRFSGRQFSNSRSEMNVSTLELGDSALYLCASSPTPTGELFFGEGSRLTVL.

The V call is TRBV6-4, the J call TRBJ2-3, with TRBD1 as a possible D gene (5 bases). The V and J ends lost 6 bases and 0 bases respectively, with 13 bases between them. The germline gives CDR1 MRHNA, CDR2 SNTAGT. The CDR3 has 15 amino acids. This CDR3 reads CASRGPDSSTDTQYF. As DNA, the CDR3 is TGTGCCAGCAGGGGGCCCGACTCTAGCACAGATACGCAGTATTTT.

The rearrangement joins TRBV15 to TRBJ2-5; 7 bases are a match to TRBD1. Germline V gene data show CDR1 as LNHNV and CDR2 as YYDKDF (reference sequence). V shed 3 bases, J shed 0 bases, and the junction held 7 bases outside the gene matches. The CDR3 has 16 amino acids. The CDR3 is CATSRVTGEYQETQYF. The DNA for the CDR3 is TGTGCCACCAGCAGGGTAACAGGGGAGTACCAAGAGACCCAGTACTTC.

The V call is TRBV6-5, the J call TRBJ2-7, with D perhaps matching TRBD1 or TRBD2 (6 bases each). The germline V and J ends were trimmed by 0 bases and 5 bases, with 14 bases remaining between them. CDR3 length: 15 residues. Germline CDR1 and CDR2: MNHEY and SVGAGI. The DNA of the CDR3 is TGTGCCAGCAGTTACTCGGTACAGGGAGGCAACGAGCAGTACTTC. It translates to CASSYSVQGGNEQYF.

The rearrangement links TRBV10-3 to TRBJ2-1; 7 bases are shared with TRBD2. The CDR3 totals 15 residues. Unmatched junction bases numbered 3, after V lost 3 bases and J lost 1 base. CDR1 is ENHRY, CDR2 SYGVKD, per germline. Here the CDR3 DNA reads TGTGCCATCAGTGACTCGGGAGGATCCTACAATGAGCAGTTCTTC. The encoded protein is CAISDSGGSYNEQFF.

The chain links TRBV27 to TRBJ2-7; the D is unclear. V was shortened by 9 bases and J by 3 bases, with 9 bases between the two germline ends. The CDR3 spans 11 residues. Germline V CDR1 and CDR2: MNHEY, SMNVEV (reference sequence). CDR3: CASQVGYEQYF. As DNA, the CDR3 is TGTGCCAGTCAAGTGGGCTACGAGCAGTACTTC.

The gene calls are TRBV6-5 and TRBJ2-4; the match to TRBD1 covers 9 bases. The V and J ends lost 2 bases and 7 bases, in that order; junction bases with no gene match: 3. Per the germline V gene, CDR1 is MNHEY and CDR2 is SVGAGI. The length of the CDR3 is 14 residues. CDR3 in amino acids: CASSYRQGGNIQYF. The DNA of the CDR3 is TGTGCCAGCAGTTACCGACAGGGGGGCAACATTCAGTACTTC.

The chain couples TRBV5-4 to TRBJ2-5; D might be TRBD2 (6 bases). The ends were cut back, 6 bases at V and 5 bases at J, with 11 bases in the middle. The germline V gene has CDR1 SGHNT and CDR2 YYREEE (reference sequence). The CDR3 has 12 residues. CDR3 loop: CASNLRGETQYF. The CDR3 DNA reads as TGTGCCAGCAATCTTCGGGGGGAGACCCAGTACTTC.

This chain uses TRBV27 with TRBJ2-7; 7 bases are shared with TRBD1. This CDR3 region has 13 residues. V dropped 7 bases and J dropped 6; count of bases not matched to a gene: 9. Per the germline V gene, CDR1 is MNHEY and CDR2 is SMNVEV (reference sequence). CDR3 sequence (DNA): TGTGCCAGCACCGCGACAGGGTCTCGCGAGCAGTACTTC. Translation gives CASTATGSREQYF.

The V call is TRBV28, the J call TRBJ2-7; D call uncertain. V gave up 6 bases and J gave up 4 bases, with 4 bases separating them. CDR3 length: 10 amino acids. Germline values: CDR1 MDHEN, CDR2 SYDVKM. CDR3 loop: CASSQYEQYF. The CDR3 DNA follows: TGTGCCAGCAGCCAATACGAGCAGTACTTC.

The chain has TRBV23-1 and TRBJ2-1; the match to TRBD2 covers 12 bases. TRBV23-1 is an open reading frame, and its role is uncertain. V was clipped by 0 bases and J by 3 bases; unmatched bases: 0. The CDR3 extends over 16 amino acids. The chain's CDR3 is CASSQSTSGSYNEQFF. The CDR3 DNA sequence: TGCGCCAGCAGTCAATCGACTAGCGGGAGCTACAATGAGCAGTTCTTC.

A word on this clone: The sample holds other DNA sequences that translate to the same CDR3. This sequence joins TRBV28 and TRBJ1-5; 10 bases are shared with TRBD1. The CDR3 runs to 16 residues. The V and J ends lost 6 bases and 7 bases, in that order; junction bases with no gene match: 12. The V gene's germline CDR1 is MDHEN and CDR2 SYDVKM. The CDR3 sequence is CASRLIGQGVGQPQHF. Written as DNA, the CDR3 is TGTGCCAGCAGACTTATAGGACAGGGGGTAGGACAGCCCCAGCATTTT.

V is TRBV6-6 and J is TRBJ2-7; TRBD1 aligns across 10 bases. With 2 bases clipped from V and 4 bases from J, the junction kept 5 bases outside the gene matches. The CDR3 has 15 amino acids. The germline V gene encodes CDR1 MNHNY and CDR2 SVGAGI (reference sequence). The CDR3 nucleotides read TGTGCCAGCAGTTACCAAGGGACAGGGGAGTACGAGCAGTACTTC. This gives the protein CASSYQGTGEYEQYF.

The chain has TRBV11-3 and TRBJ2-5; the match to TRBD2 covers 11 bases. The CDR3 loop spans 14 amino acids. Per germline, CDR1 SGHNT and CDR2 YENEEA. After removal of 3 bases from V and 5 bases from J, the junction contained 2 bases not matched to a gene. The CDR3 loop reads CASSFSGRGETQYF. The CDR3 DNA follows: TGTGCCAGCAGCTTTAGCGGGAGGGGTGAGACCCAGTACTTC.

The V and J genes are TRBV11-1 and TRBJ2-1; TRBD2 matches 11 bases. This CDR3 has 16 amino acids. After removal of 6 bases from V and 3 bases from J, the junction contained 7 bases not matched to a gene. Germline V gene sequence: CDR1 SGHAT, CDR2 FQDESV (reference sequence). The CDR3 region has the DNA TGTGCCAGCAGTTCACTAGCGGGAGTTAGCTACAATGAGCAGTTCTTC. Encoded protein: CASSSLAGVSYNEQFF.

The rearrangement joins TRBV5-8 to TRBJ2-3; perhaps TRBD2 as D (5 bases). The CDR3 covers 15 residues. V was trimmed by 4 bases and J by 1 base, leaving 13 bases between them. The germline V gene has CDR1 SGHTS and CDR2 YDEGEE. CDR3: CASSMRMRGTDTQYF. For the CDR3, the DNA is TGTGCCAGCAGCATGCGTATGCGGGGCACAGATACGCAGTATTTT.

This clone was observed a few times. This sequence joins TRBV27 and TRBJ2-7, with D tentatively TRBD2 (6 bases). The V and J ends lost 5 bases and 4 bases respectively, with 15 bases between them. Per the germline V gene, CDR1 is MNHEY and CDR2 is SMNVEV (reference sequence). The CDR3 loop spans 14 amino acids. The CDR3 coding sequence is TGTGCCAGCAGTGGGGGGTCTTCCCTGTACGAGCAGTACTTC. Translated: CASSGGSSLYEQYF.